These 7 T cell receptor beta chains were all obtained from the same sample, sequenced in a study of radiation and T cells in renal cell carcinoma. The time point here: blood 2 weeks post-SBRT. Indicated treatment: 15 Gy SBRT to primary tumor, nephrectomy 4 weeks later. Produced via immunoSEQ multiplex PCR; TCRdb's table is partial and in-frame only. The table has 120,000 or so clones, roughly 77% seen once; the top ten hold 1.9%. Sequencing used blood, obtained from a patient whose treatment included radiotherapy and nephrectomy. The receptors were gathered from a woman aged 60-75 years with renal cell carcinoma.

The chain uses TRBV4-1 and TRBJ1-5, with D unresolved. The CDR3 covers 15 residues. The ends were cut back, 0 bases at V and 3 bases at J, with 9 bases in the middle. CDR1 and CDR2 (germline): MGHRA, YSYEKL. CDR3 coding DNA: TGCGCCAGCAGCCAAGAGGGAGAATACAATCAGCCCCAGCATTTT. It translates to CASSQEGEYNQPQHF.

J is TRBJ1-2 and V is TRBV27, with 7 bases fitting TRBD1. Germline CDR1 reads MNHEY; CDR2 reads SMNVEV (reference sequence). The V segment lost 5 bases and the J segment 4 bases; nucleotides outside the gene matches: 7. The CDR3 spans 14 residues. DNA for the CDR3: TGTGCCAGCAGTCACGGGACAGAAATCTATGGCTACACCTTC. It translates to CASSHGTEIYGYTF.

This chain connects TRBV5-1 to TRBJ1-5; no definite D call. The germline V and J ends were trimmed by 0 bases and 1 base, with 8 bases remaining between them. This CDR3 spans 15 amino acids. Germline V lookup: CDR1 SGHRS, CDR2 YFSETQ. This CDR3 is CASSLDTSSNQPQHF. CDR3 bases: TGCGCCAGCAGCTTGGACACGTCGAGCAATCAGCCCCAGCATTTT. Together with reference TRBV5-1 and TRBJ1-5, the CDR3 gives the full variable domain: KAGVTQTPRYLIKTRGQQVTLSCSPISGHRSVSWYQQTPGQGLQFLFEYFSETQRNKGNFPGRFSGRQFSNSRSEMNVSTLELGDSALYLCASSLDTSSNQPQHFGDGTRLSIL.

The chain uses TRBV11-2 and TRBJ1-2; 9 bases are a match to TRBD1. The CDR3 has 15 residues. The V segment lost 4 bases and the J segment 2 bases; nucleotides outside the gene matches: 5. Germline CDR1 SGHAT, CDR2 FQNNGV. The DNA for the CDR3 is TGTGCCAGCAGCTCCTACGGGACAGGGAACTATGGCTACACCTTC. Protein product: CASSSYGTGNYGYTF.

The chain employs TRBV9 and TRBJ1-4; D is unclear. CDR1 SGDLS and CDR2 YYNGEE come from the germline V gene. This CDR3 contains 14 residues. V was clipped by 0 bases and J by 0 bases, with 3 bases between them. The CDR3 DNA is TGTGCCAGCAGCGTAGAAGCAACTAATGAAAAACTGTTTTTT. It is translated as CASSVEATNEKLFF.

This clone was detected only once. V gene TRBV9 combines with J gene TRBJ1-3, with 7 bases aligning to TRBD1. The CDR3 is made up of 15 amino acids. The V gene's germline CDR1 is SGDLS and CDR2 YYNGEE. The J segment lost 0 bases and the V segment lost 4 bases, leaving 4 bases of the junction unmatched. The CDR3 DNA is TGTGCCAGCAGCACAGGGGCCAGCTCTGGAAACACCATATATTTT. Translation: CASSTGASSGNTIYF.

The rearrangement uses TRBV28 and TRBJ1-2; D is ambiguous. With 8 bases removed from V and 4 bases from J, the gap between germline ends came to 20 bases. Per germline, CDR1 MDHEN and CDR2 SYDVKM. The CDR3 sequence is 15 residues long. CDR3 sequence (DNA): TGTGCCAGCGGCCACATAACTCGGTCCCCCTATGGCTACACCTTC. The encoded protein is CASGHITRSPYGYTF.